This T cell receptor (beta chain) stems from a study of PD-1 blockade in mismatch repair-deficient tumors. In the study overall: Patients had around 11 mismatch repair-deficient cancer types and were previously treated and progressing.

PCR or immunohistochemistry showed mismatch repair deficiency in every enrolled patient. The TCR-sequenced patients were a few responders to pembrolizumab. Germline V gives CDR1 SGHTA, CDR2 FQGTGA. The CDR3 consists of 13 residues. V dropped 3 bases and J dropped 7 bases, with 10 bases sitting between them. Study conclusions and caveats: Rapid post-treatment expansion, then contraction, generally preceding radiologic response, marked tumor-resident clones.

Note on this clone: Its antigen is unknown.

Repertoires were generated with immunoSEQ multiplex PCR, while TCRdb's copy carries only in-frame clones and drops some. The table shows about 40,000 clones, with about four fifths occurring only once. Sequenced here: peripheral blood, sampled 4 weeks after starting pembrolizumab. This chain links TRBV7-3 with TRBJ2-1; D not certain. The source is an adult with mismatch repair-deficient cancer. Written as DNA, the CDR3 is TGTGCCAGCAGCTTGGCCCCCTTGAATGAGCAGTTCTTC. Its protein is CASSLAPLNEQFF.